These T cell receptor beta chains were read from a single sample in a study of response to subunit inactivated influenza vaccine. Each CDR3 protein gets one entry after TCRdb re-called the RT-PCR reads with MiXCR. The repertoire holds about 610,000 distinct CDR3 sequences, with 12% to 15% as singletons. Sequencing used PBMCs from blood, obtained 12 days after vaccination. Receptors originate from a man aged 45-65 years who received an inactivated influenza vaccine. Each CDR3 is given with its conserved first and last residue. D genes are given only for firm matches. The listing skips clone size in some rows; elsewhere it reads once, few, many or a size class.

j_call d_call v_call clone_size cdr3_nt cdr3_aa
TRBJ1-2 TRBD1 TRBV6-2/TRBV6-3 NA TGTGCCAGCAGTTACTCGACCGGGACAGGCCTTAACTATGGCTACACCTTC CASSYSTGTGLNYGYTF
TRBJ2-7 TRBD1 TRBV5-1 few TGCGCCAGCAGCTTGGAGGGGCAGGGGGCGCTGACCTACGAGCAGTACTTC CASSLEGQGALTYEQYF
TRBJ1-4 NA TRBV4-1 many TGCGCCAGCAGCCAAGGACCTTCAAATGAAAAACTGTTTTTT CASSQGPSNEKLFF
TRBJ2-3 NA TRBV11-2 few TGTGCCAGCAGCTTACCACCTGTCCTACTAGATCCAAAAAAGGATACGCAGTATTTT CASSLPPVLLDPKKDTQYF
TRBJ2-1 NA TRBV12-3/TRBV12-4 few TGTGCCAGCAGTTTGAGGAGCGTGGGGTTGGGTGAGCAGTTCTTC CASSLRSVGLGEQFF
TRBJ2-7 TRBD1 TRBV12-3/TRBV12-4 many TGTGCCAGCAGCCTAGGACAGGAATACGAGCAGTACTTC CASSLGQEYEQYF
TRBJ1-5 NA TRBV18 NA TGTGCCAGCTCACCGGGCCAGGGCGCTCAGCCCCAGCATTTT CASSPGQGAQPQHF
TRBJ2-3 NA TRBV29-1 few TGCAGCGTCACAGGGACAGATACGCAGTATTTT CSVTGTDTQYF
TRBJ2-5 NA TRBV12-3/TRBV12-4 NA TGTGCCAGCACCTCCGGGGCCCAAGAGACCCAGTACTTC CASTSGAQETQYF
TRBJ2-5 TRBD2 TRBV7-9 few TGTGCCAGCAGCTTCCTAGCGGAAGAGACCCAGTACTTC CASSFLAEETQYF
TRBJ2-7 TRBD2 TRBV5-1 few TGCGCCAGCAGCCCTGGGACTAGCGGGGGTCACGAGCAGTACTTC CASSPGTSGGHEQYF
TRBJ2-7 NA TRBV4-3 NA TGCGCCAGCAGCCAAGGGGGAGGCCTCGCCTACGAGCAGTACTTC CASSQGGGLAYEQYF
TRBJ2-1 NA TRBV5-8 NA TGTGCCAGCAGCTTGTTCCCCTGGGCCGATGAGCAGTTCTTC CASSLFPWADEQFF
TRBJ2-2 NA TRBV4-1 NA TGCGCCAGCAGCCAAGTGCGATGGGACACCGGGGAGCTGTTTTTT CASSQVRWDTGELFF
TRBJ2-1 NA TRBV7-6 few TGTGCCAGCAGCTTAGGCGCGCCCTACAATGAGCAGTTCTTC CASSLGAPYNEQFF
TRBJ2-1 TRBD2 TRBV4-2 few TGTGCCAGCAGCCCGAGCCAGCGGGACTACAATGAGCAGTTCTTC CASSPSQRDYNEQFF
TRBJ1-2 NA TRBV4-2 few TGTGCCAGCAGCCAAGTTGAGGGACAAAACTATGGCTACACCTTC CASSQVEGQNYGYTF
TRBJ1-2 TRBD1 TRBV20-1 NA TGCAGTGCTAGAGGGGACAGGGGGTTCGGTGGCTACACCTTC CSARGDRGFGGYTF
TRBJ2-2 TRBD2 TRBV7-8 few TGTGCCAGCAGCCCCCAAGCGGGGCATGGCGGGGAGCTGTTTTTT CASSPQAGHGGELFF
TRBJ2-5 NA TRBV29-1 few TGCAGCGTTGAAGATCAGGTGGAGACCCAGTACTTC CSVEDQVETQYF
TRBJ2-5 TRBD2 TRBV10-3 NA TGTGCCATCAGTGAGTCAGCGGGGACTGTAAAAGAGACCCAGTACTTC CAISESAGTVKETQYF
TRBJ2-2 NA TRBV12-3/TRBV12-4 few TGTGCCAGCAGTTTAGTGGGTAGTCCCAACACCGGGGAGCTGTTTTTT CASSLVGSPNTGELFF
TRBJ2-3 NA TRBV7-2 few TGTGCCAGCAGCTCCGGAGGACTGATGGATACGCAGTATTTT CASSSGGLMDTQYF
TRBJ2-5 NA TRBV29-1 few TGCAGCGTTGAAGCCTCTATGGGGGAGACCCAGTACTTC CSVEASMGETQYF
TRBJ2-5 TRBD1 TRBV20-1 few TGCAGTGCCGAAACTGGGACAGTCCAAGAGACCCAGTACTTC CSAETGTVQETQYF
TRBJ2-3 TRBD1 TRBV9 NA TGTGCCAGCAGCGTGACAGGGGGCACAGTAGATACGCAGTATTTT CASSVTGGTVDTQYF
TRBJ2-3 NA TRBV21-1 few TGTGCCAGCAGCTCCCGACTAGCGGCTCTCTTGTATTTT CASSSRLAALLYF
TRBJ2-5 NA TRBV4-3 NA TGCGCCAGCAGCCAAGAACAGGGTGGGGGGACCCAGTACTTC CASSQEQGGGTQYF
TRBJ1-5 NA TRBV28 few TGTGCCAGCAGCCCCCCGGCCAATCAGCCCCAGCATTTT CASSPPANQPQHF
TRBJ2-2 NA TRBV12-3/TRBV12-4 few TGTGCCAGCAGTTGGTTGGTAACGAACACCGGGGAGCTGTTTTTT CASSWLVTNTGELFF
TRBJ2-7 NA TRBV12-3/TRBV12-4 few TGTGCCAGCAGGGCTGAGGAGGTGTCCTACGAGCAGTACTTC CASRAEEVSYEQYF
TRBJ2-1 NA TRBV7-9 NA TGTGCCAGCACCGGTAACTCCTACAATGAGCAGTTCTTC CASTGNSYNEQFF
TRBJ1-2 NA TRBV5-1 few TGCGCCAGCAGCCTCCCGGACGGCCTTGGCTACACCTTC CASSLPDGLGYTF
TRBJ1-5 NA TRBV6-2/TRBV6-3 few TGTGCCAGCAGACCCGGTGGGGGATTCAATCAGCCCCAGCATTTT CASRPGGGFNQPQHF
TRBJ2-3 NA TRBV4-3 many TGCGCCAGCAGCCAAGCCCCGGGGTGGGGCACAGATACGCAGTATTTT CASSQAPGWGTDTQYF
TRBJ1-1 NA TRBV12-3/TRBV12-4 NA TGTGCCAGCAGAAGTGACGGAATAACTGAAGCTTTCTTT CASRSDGITEAFF
TRBJ2-3 NA TRBV30 NA TGTGCCGGCGGGGACAGAGTACCCAATAGAGATACGCAGTATTTT CAGGDRVPNRDTQYF
TRBJ2-1 NA TRBV29-1 NA TGCAGCGTTGGCGGGTTTGTTCGGCCATACAATGAGCAGTTCTTC CSVGGFVRPYNEQFF
TRBJ2-3 NA TRBV6-1 NA TGTGCCAGCAGCCCCATCGGGGGCCGAGGCACAGATACGCAGTATTTT CASSPIGGRGTDTQYF
TRBJ2-2 NA TRBV5-1 NA TGCGCCAGCAGCTTTTTCGGCACCGGGGAGCTGTTTTTT CASSFFGTGELFF
TRBJ2-1 NA TRBV12-3/TRBV12-4 few TGTGCCAGCAGCCTAAGGGGGGGAAGGAGGAATGAGCAGTTCTTC CASSLRGGRRNEQFF
TRBJ2-4 TRBD2 TRBV20-1 NA TGCAGTGCAAACCACGGGAGGGGAAACATTCAGTACTTC CSANHGRGNIQYF
TRBJ2-1 TRBD2 TRBV11-1 NA TGTGCCAGCAGCACCTACGGGACTAGCGGGGGCCAGGTCAATGAGCAGTTCTTC CASSTYGTSGGQVNEQFF
TRBJ2-7 TRBD2 TRBV5-1 many TGTGCCAGCAGTTGGACTAGCGGATCCTACGAGCAGTACTTC CASSWTSGSYEQYF
TRBJ1-5 NA TRBV20-1 few TGCAGTGCCGGGCGGGGGGCTAGCAATCAGCCCCAGCATTTT CSAGRGASNQPQHF
TRBJ2-1 TRBD2 TRBV11-1 NA TGTGCCAGCAGGCCGACTAGCGGGAGTTCCTGGACGGGCAATGAGCAGTTCTTC CASRPTSGSSWTGNEQFF